A selection of T cell receptor beta chains follows, all from one sample in a study of blood T cell repertoires in COVID-19. Data came from immunoSEQ multiplex PCR; TCRdb stores just in-frame clones and leaves some out. In the table there are 200,000 to 300,000 clones, roughly 91% of which are singletons. Specimen: peripheral blood. The receptors were gathered from a man aged 25-45 years with COVID-19, enrolled during active disease. Both conserved end residues are part of each CDR3. Each record gives: J gene, V gene, clone size, D gene, CDR3 DNA, CDR3 protein. The D gene is left open where the match is weak. Clone size, where shown, is once, few, many, or a class for clones that have expanded.

J: TRBJ1-3; V: TRBV2; size: .; D: .; DNA: TGTGCCAGCAGTGAATCTAACAGGGTCGGAAACACCATATATTTT; CDR3: CASSESNRVGNTIYF
J: TRBJ1-3; V: TRBV24-1; size: .; D: TRBD1; DNA: TGTGCCACCAGTGATTTGGTCGCGGACAGGGCCTCTGGAAACACCATATATTTT; CDR3: CATSDLVADRASGNTIYF
J: TRBJ1-1; V: TRBV5-1; size: .; D: .; DNA: TGCGCCAGCAGCTCCCTTATAGGGAAAAGGGGTGATGAAGCTTTCTTT; CDR3: CASSSLIGKRGDEAFF
J: TRBJ2-7; V: TRBV4-2; size: .; D: .; DNA: TGTGCCAGCAGCCAAGATCCTGGCGGCGAGCAGTACTTC; CDR3: CASSQDPGGEQYF
J: TRBJ1-1; V: TRBV19; size: .; D: TRBD1; DNA: TGTGCCAGTATGGGCCCAATCCGGGACAGGGGACAGAACACTGAAGCTTTCTTT; CDR3: CASMGPIRDRGQNTEAFF
J: TRBJ1-3; V: TRBV4-1; size: .; D: TRBD1; DNA: TGCGCCAGCAGCCAAGTGAGACAGGGGTCAGGAAACACCATATATTTT; CDR3: CASSQVRQGSGNTIYF
J: TRBJ2-2; V: TRBV11-2; size: .; D: .; DNA: TGTGCCAGCAGCCCTACACCCAGGCAGACCCCTCTTAACACCGGGGAGCTGTTTTTT; CDR3: CASSPTPRQTPLNTGELFF
J: TRBJ1-1; V: TRBV12-5; size: .; D: .; DNA: TGTGCTAGTGGTTTGTTTGGGGGCCGGACTGAAGCTTTCTTT; CDR3: CASGLFGGRTEAFF
J: TRBJ2-3; V: TRBV5-1; size: .; D: TRBD2; DNA: TGCGCCAGCAGCCCGGGAGGCCTGCCAAGCACAGATACGCAGTATTTT; CDR3: CASSPGGLPSTDTQYF
J: TRBJ1-1; V: TRBV28; size: few; D: .; DNA: TGTGCCAGCAGCCAAAGCTATGAAGCTTTCTTT; CDR3: CASSQSYEAFF
J: TRBJ2-6; V: TRBV9; size: .; D: .; DNA: TGTGCCAGCAGCGTAGTGTCAGGGGGGTCTGGGGCCAACGTCCTGACTTTC; CDR3: CASSVVSGGSGANVLTF
J: TRBJ1-1; V: TRBV15; size: .; D: TRBD1; DNA: TGTGCCACCAGCAGAGGAGCAGGGGGCGCGGGGCGGTACATGAACACTGAAGCTTTCTTT; CDR3: CATSRGAGGAGRYMNTEAFF
J: TRBJ2-3; V: TRBV5-1; size: .; D: TRBD1; DNA: TGCGCCAGCAGCTTGATGGGACAGGGTAACACAGATACGCAGTATTTT; CDR3: CASSLMGQGNTDTQYF
J: TRBJ2-7; V: TRBV19; size: .; D: TRBD2; DNA: TGTGCCAGTAGAAGAAGTACTAGCGGGGGAAATTACGAGCAGTACTTC; CDR3: CASRRSTSGGNYEQYF
J: TRBJ1-5; V: TRBV27; size: .; D: .; DNA: TGTGCCAGCAGTTTAAGGGGCACAGGAAATCAGCCCCAGCATTTT; CDR3: CASSLRGTGNQPQHF
J: TRBJ2-7; V: TRBV5-1; size: .; D: .; DNA: TGCGCCAGCAGCCCGGGACTTGTAAACTACGAGCAGTACTTC; CDR3: CASSPGLVNYEQYF
J: TRBJ1-5; V: TRBV12-3/TRBV12-4; size: .; D: .; DNA: TGTGCCAGCAGTTTAATACGCGGGCAGCCCCAGCATTTT; CDR3: CASSLIRGQPQHF
J: TRBJ2-1; V: TRBV7-3; size: .; D: TRBD1; DNA: TGTGCCAGCAGCTCACAGGGGTTCTACAATGAGCAGTTCTTC; CDR3: CASSSQGFYNEQFF
J: TRBJ1-5; V: TRBV5-5; size: .; D: TRBD1; DNA: TGTGCCAGCAGCTCTTACAGGGGGAACGATCAGCCCCAGCATTTT; CDR3: CASSSYRGNDQPQHF
J: TRBJ2-7; V: TRBV19; size: .; D: .; DNA: TGTGCCAGTAGACCCCCCGGCGCGGACGAGCAGTACTTC; CDR3: CASRPPGADEQYF
J: TRBJ1-3; V: TRBV5-1; size: .; D: .; DNA: TGCGCCAGCAGCTTGACCCTGAGCTCTGGAAACACCATATATTTT; CDR3: CASSLTLSSGNTIYF
J: TRBJ1-4; V: TRBV3-1/TRBV3-2; size: .; D: .; DNA: TGTGCCAGCAGCCAAGGGGCTACAAGTACTAATGAAAAACTGTTTTTT; CDR3: CASSQGATSTNEKLFF
J: TRBJ1-1; V: TRBV5-1; size: .; D: .; DNA: TGCGCCAGCAGCTTCTTCGGGGGTTCCGGTGAAGCTTTCTTT; CDR3: CASSFFGGSGEAFF
J: TRBJ1-6; V: TRBV23-1; size: .; D: TRBD1; DNA: TGCGCCAGCAGTCAAGGGGACAGGAGCCTTTATTCACCCCTCCACTTT; CDR3: CASSQGDRSLYSPLHF
J: TRBJ1-6; V: TRBV18; size: .; D: .; DNA: TGTGCCAGCTCGCCAGAGACAGGTTATTCACCCCTCCACTTT; CDR3: CASSPETGYSPLHF
J: TRBJ2-7; V: TRBV7-9; size: .; D: TRBD2; DNA: TGTGCCAGCAGCCCCCCAGAGCGGGGCTACGAGCAGTACTTC; CDR3: CASSPPERGYEQYF
J: TRBJ1-2; V: TRBV30; size: .; D: TRBD1; DNA: TGTGCCTGGGCATCCCGGATGGGACAGTCTGGCTACACCTTC; CDR3: CAWASRMGQSGYTF
J: TRBJ2-6; V: TRBV2; size: .; D: .; DNA: TGTGCCAGCGGCGGAACATATGGGGCCAACGTCCTGACTTTC; CDR3: CASGGTYGANVLTF
J: TRBJ1-1; V: TRBV6-5; size: .; D: TRBD1; DNA: TGTGCCAGCAGTTACGAGGGGGCGGCGAACACTGAAGCTTTCTTT; CDR3: CASSYEGAANTEAFF
J: TRBJ2-5; V: TRBV19; size: .; D: TRBD1; DNA: TGTGCCAGTAGTATCCCTGGACAGGGCGAAGAGACCCAGTACTTC; CDR3: CASSIPGQGEETQYF
J: TRBJ2-1; V: TRBV5-1; size: .; D: TRBD2; DNA: TGCGCCAGCAGCAGGAAGCGGGGGGGTGGTAATGAGCAGTTCTTC; CDR3: CASSRKRGGGNEQFF
J: TRBJ1-1; V: TRBV5-5; size: once; D: .; DNA: TGTGCCAGCAGCCCTCAAACTCAGAACACTGAAGCTTTCTTT; CDR3: CASSPQTQNTEAFF
J: TRBJ1-2; V: TRBV24-1; size: .; D: .; DNA: TGTGCCACCAGTGATTCCCGTATGCAGGGTGGCTACACCTTC; CDR3: CATSDSRMQGGYTF
J: TRBJ2-1; V: TRBV2; size: .; D: TRBD1; DNA: TGTGCCAGCAGGACGGACAGGGTGGGGAATGAGCAGTTCTTC; CDR3: CASRTDRVGNEQFF
J: TRBJ1-2; V: TRBV19; size: .; D: TRBD1; DNA: TGTGCCAGTACGGAGGGGTACAGGGGCTATGGCTACACCTTC; CDR3: CASTEGYRGYGYTF
J: TRBJ1-5; V: TRBV3-1/TRBV3-2; size: .; D: TRBD1; DNA: TGTGCCAGCAGCGATGGACAGGCAAGCGGGCAGCCCCAGCATTTT; CDR3: CASSDGQASGQPQHF
J: TRBJ2-7; V: TRBV4-1; size: few; D: TRBD2; DNA: TGCGCCAGCAGCTTGACTAGCGGGGACTACGAGCAGTACTTC; CDR3: CASSLTSGDYEQYF
J: TRBJ1-2; V: TRBV6-6; size: .; D: .; DNA: TGTGCCAGCAGTTACCCTACCTATGGCTACACCTTC; CDR3: CASSYPTYGYTF
J: TRBJ1-1; V: TRBV4-1; size: .; D: .; DNA: TGCGCCAGCAGCCAAGCAGTGAACACTGAAGCTTTCTTT; CDR3: CASSQAVNTEAFF
J: TRBJ1-1; V: TRBV6-5; size: .; D: .; DNA: TGTGCCAGCAGTTACTCACAGCTGAACACTGAAGCTTTCTTT; CDR3: CASSYSQLNTEAFF
J: TRBJ1-4; V: TRBV6-5; size: .; D: TRBD1; DNA: TGTGCCAGCAGCAATCAGGGGGCGAGTTTTGAAAAACTGTTTTTT; CDR3: CASSNQGASFEKLFF
J: TRBJ1-1; V: TRBV30; size: .; D: TRBD1; DNA: TGTGCCTGGAGGGACAGGGGGCGCACTGAAGCTTTCTTT; CDR3: CAWRDRGRTEAFF
J: TRBJ2-2; V: TRBV10-3; size: .; D: .; DNA: TGTGCCATCAGGCCTACTCCAAAGGGGAATGACACCGGGGAGCTGTTTTTT; CDR3: CAIRPTPKGNDTGELFF
J: TRBJ2-3; V: TRBV9; size: .; D: TRBD2; DNA: TGTGCCAGCAGCGTAGGGGCGGGGGGTAAGGATACGCAGTATTTT; CDR3: CASSVGAGGKDTQYF
J: TRBJ1-2; V: TRBV6-6; size: .; D: TRBD1; DNA: TGTGCCAGCAGTTACGAGGGGTTTGACAGGGACAAAGGCACCTTC; CDR3: CASSYEGFDRDKGTF
J: TRBJ1-2; V: TRBV5-6; size: .; D: TRBD1; DNA: TGTGCCAGCAGCTTGGGTACAGGGGGGATTCTGGACTATGGCTACACCTTC; CDR3: CASSLGTGGILDYGYTF
J: TRBJ1-1; V: TRBV18; size: .; D: .; DNA: TGTGCCAGCTCACCCCAGGAAAACACTGAAGCTTTCTTT; CDR3: CASSPQENTEAFF
J: TRBJ2-2; V: TRBV5-1; size: .; D: .; DNA: TGCGCCAGCAGCCAGGGGACCGGGGAGCTGTTTTTT; CDR3: CASSQGTGELFF
J: TRBJ2-7; V: TRBV4-1; size: .; D: .; DNA: TGCGCCAGCAGCCGGACAGATAGCTCCTACGAGCAGTACTTC; CDR3: CASSRTDSSYEQYF
J: TRBJ2-1; V: TRBV7-3; size: once; D: .; DNA: TGTGCCAGTTCGTCTCGGGTCTACAATGAGCAGTTCTTC; CDR3: CASSSRVYNEQFF
J: TRBJ2-3; V: TRBV11-2; size: .; D: TRBD2; DNA: TGTGCCAGCAGCTTAGCTTCGAGCGGGGCGGGCCCAGATACGCAGTATTTT; CDR3: CASSLASSGAGPDTQYF
J: TRBJ2-3; V: TRBV10-2; size: .; D: TRBD2; DNA: TGCGCCAGCAGTGAGGGGTTTAGCGGGGGGGTGGACACAGATACGCAGTATTTT; CDR3: CASSEGFSGGVDTDTQYF
J: TRBJ2-7; V: TRBV6-5; size: .; D: .; DNA: TGTGCCAGCACCATGGTGAGGGGGGGCTACGAGCAGTACTTC; CDR3: CASTMVRGGYEQYF